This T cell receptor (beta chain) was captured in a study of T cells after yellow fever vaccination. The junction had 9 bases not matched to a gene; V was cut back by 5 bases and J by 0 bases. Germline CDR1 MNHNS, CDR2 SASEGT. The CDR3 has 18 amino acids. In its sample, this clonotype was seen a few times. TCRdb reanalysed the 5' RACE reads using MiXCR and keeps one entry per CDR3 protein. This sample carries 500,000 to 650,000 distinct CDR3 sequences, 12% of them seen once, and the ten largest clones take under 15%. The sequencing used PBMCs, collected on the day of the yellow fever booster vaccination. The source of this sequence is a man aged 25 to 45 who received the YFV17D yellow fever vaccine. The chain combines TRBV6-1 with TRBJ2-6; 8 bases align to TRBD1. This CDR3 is CASSPKGQGASGANVLTF. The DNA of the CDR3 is TGTGCCAGCAGTCCCAAAGGGCAGGGGGCCTCTGGGGCCAACGTCCTGACTTTC.